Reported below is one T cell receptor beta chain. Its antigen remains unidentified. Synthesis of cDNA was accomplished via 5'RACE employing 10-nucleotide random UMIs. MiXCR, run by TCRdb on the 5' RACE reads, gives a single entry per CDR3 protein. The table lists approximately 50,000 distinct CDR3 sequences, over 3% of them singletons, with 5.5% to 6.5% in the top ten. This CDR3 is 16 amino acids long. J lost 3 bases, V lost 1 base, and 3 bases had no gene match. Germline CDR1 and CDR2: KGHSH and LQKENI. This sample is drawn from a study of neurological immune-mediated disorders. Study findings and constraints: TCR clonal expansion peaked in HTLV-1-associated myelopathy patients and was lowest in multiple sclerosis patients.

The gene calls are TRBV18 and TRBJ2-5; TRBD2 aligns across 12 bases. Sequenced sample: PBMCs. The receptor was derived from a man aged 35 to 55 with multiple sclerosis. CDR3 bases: TGTGCCAGCTCACCACGGAGGACTAGCGGGGAAGAGACCCAGTACTTC. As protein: CASSPRRTSGEETQYF.